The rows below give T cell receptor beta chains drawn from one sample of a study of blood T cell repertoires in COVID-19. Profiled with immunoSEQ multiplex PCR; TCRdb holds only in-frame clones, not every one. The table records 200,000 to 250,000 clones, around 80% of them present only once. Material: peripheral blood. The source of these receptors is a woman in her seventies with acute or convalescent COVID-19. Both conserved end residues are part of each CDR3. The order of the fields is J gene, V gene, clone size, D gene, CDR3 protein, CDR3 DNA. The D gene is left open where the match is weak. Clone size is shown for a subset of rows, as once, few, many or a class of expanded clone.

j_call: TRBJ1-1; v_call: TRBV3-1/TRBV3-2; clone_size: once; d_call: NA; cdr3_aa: CASSPIQDLNTEAFF; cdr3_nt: TGTGCCAGCAGCCCTATACAGGATCTGAACACTGAAGCTTTCTTT
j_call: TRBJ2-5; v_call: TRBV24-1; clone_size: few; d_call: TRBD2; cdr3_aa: CATSGGAGGSETQYF; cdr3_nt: TGTGCCACCAGTGGGGGAGCGGGGGGGTCGGAGACCCAGTACTTC
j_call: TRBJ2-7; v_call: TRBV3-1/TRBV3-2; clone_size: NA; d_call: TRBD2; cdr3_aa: CASSHSGGAYEQYF; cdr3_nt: TGTGCCAGCAGCCATAGCGGGGGGGCTTACGAGCAGTACTTC
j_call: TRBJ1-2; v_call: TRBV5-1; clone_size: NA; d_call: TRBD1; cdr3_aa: CASSFGQGGLYGYTF; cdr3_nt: TGCGCCAGCAGCTTCGGGCAGGGGGGACTCTATGGCTACACCTTC
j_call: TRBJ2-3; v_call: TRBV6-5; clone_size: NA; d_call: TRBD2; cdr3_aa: CASSYSGLAETDTQYF; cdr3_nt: TGTGCCAGCAGTTACTCTGGACTAGCGGAGACAGATACGCAGTATTTT
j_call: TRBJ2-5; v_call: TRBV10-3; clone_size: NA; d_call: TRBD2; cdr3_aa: CAINGGGGQTQYF; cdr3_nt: TGTGCCATCAACGGCGGGGGTGGGCAGACCCAGTACTTC
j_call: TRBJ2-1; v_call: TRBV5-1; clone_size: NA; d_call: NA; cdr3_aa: CASSLAGATYNEQFF; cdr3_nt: TGCGCCAGCAGCTTGGCAGGTGCTACCTACAATGAGCAGTTCTTC
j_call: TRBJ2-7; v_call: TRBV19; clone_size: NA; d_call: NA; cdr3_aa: CASSPTGTYEQYF; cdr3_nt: TGTGCCAGTAGTCCAACGGGGACCTACGAGCAGTACTTC
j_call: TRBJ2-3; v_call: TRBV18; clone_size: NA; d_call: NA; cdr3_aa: CASSAGFTDTQYF; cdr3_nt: TGTGCCAGCTCCGCAGGCTTCACAGATACGCAGTATTTT
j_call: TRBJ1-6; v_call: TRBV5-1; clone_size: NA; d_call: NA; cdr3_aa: CASSLSLSGDSPLHF; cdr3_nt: TGCGCCAGCAGCTTGTCTTTGTCAGGGGATTCACCCCTCCACTTT
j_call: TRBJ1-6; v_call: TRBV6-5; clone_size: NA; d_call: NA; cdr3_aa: CASSSTDSPLHF; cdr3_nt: TGTGCCAGCAGTTCGACTGATTCACCCCTCCACTTT
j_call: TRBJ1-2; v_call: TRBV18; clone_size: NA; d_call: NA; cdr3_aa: CASSPTYRERRYTF; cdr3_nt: TGTGCCAGCTCGCCTACCTACAGGGAGCGTCGATACACCTTC
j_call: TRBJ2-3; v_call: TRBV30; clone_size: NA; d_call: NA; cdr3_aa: CAWSPGPYTDTQYF; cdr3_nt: TGTGCCTGGAGTCCAGGGCCCTACACAGATACGCAGTATTTT
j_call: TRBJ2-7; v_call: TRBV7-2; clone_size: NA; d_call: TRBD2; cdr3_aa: CASSSGGHSYEQYF; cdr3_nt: TGTGCCAGCAGTAGCGGGGGGCACTCCTACGAGCAGTACTTC
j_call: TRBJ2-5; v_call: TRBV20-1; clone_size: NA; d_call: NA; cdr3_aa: CSAERETQYF; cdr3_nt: TGCAGTGCTGAGCGAGAGACCCAGTACTTC
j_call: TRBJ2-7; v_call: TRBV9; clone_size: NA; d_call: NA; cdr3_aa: CASSPRGLPYEQYF; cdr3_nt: TGTGCCAGCAGCCCGCGGGGGCTCCCCTACGAGCAGTACTTC
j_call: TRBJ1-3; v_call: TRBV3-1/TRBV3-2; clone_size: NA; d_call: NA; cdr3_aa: CASSQGRLSSGNTIYF; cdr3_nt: TGTGCCAGCAGCCAAGGTCGTCTAAGCTCTGGAAACACCATATATTTT
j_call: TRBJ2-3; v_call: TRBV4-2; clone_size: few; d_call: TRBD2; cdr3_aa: CASSQDQRGGFTDTQYF; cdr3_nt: TGTGCCAGCAGCCAAGATCAACGCGGGGGGTTCACAGATACGCAGTATTTT
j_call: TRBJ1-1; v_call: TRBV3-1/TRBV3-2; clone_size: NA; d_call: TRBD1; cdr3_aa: CASRRTGGATEAFF; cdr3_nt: TGTGCCAGCAGACGGACAGGGGGCGCGACTGAAGCTTTCTTT
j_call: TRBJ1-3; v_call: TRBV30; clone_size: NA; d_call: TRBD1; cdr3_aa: CACVTGFSGNTIYF; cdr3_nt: TGTGCCTGCGTGACAGGGTTCTCTGGAAACACCATATATTTT
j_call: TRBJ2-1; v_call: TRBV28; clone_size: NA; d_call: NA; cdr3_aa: CASFTEGEQFF; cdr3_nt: TGTGCCAGCTTTACAGAAGGTGAGCAGTTCTTC
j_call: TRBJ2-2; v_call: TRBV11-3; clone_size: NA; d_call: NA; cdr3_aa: CASSSRTENTGELFF; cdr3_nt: TGTGCCAGCAGCTCAAGGACAGAGAACACCGGGGAGCTGTTTTTT
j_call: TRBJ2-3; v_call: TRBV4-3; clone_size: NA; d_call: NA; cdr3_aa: CASSQRGFGTDTQYF; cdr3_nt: TGCGCCAGCAGCCAAAGGGGGTTTGGGACAGATACGCAGTATTTT
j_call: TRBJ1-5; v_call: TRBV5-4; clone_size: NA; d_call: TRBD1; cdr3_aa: CASSFGYNRGLKSQPQHF; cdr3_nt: TGTGCCAGCAGCTTCGGTTATAACAGGGGGCTCAAGAGTCAGCCCCAGCATTTT
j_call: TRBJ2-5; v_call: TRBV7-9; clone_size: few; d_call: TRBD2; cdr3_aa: CASSFGSGGAGETQYF; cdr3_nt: TGTGCCAGCAGCTTCGGTAGCGGGGGGGCCGGAGAGACCCAGTACTTC
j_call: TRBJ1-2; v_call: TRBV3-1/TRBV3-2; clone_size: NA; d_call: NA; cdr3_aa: CASSQGGVWGYTF; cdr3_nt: TGTGCCAGCAGCCAAGGCGGGGTCTGGGGCTACACCTTC
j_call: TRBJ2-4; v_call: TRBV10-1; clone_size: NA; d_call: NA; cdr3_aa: CASSDGREVHIAKNIQYF; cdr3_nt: TGCGCCAGCAGTGATGGCAGGGAAGTCCATATAGCCAAAAACATTCAGTACTTC